These 32 T cell receptor beta chains originate from one sample sequenced in a study of shared clonotypes between healthy human individuals. The protocol was immunoSEQ multiplex PCR, while the TCRdb copy is restricted to in-frame clones and leaves out a portion. The sample holds a few hundred thousand clones, more than 75% seen once. Material for sequencing was memory CD8+ T cells sorted from blood. As for subset: CD45RO+ cells pooled with CCR7-negative TemRA cells. These receptors were taken from a man between 18 and 29 years old in good health.

The V call is TRBV4-1, the J call TRBJ1-1; possible D gene TRBD1, 6 bases. The CDR3 is made up of 14 amino acids. The V end was cut by 1 base, the J end by 5 bases, with 11 bases between. Germline values: CDR1 MGHRA, CDR2 YSYEKL. The CDR3 protein is CASSQVQGGTEAFF. The CDR3 nucleotides are TGCGCCAGCAGCCAAGTACAGGGAGGTACTGAAGCTTTCTTT.

This sequence joins TRBV7-9 and TRBJ2-5; D call uncertain. CDR1 is SEHNR and CDR2 is FQNEAQ in the germline V gene (reference sequence). V was shortened by 1 base and J by 3 bases, with 12 bases between the two germline ends. The CDR3 loop spans 15 amino acids. CDR3 nucleotides: TGTGCCAGCAGCTTAGTTCCCCTGGGAAAAGAGACCCAGTACTTC. Protein: CASSLVPLGKETQYF.

V usage is TRBV4-1 and J usage is TRBJ2-7; D remains ambiguous. Germline V gene sequence: CDR1 MGHRA, CDR2 YSYEKL. Deletions cut 6 bases from V and 0 bases from J, with 15 bases between. The CDR3 length is 15 residues. Here the CDR3 DNA reads TGCGCCAGCAGTCGGAATGGTCCTCCCTCCTACGAGCAGTACTTC. It translates to CASSRNGPPSYEQYF.

The V call is TRBV7-9, the J call TRBJ2-7, with 9 bases lining up with TRBD1. V shed 5 bases, J shed 0 bases, and the junction held 11 bases outside the gene matches. Per germline, CDR1 SEHNR and CDR2 FQNEAQ (reference sequence). The CDR3 extends over 17 amino acids. CDR3 amino acids: CASSVPSRDRDSYEQYF. The DNA of the CDR3 is TGTGCCAGCAGCGTTCCAAGCCGGGACAGGGACTCCTACGAGCAGTACTTC.

This chain links TRBV28 with TRBJ2-3; possible D gene TRBD2, 7 bases. Germline V gene data show CDR1 as MDHEN and CDR2 as SYDVKM. V lost 3 bases, J lost 4 bases, and 8 bases lay in between. The CDR3 runs to 13 residues. The CDR3 loop reads CASSFGGPDTQYF. CDR3 sequence (DNA): TGTGCCAGCAGTTTCGGGGGGCCAGATACGCAGTATTTT.

Remarks on this clone: The sample carries other DNA sequences with the same CDR3. This chain joins TRBV20-1 and TRBJ2-1, with D hard to call. V was trimmed by 6 bases and J by 1 base, leaving 4 bases between them. CDR1 is DFQATT, CDR2 SNEGSKA, per germline (reference sequence). CDR3 length equals 11 residues. The CDR3 sequence: CSAPSYNEQFF. The CDR3 nucleotides read TGCAGTGCGCCGTCCTACAATGAGCAGTTCTTC.

The chain combines TRBV5-6 with TRBJ2-1; D may correspond to TRBD1 or TRBD2 (5 bases each). Trimming took 3 bases from V and 4 from J, leaving 5 bases between them. CDR1 and CDR2 from the germline V gene are SGHDT and YYEEEE. The CDR3 has 12 residues. CDR3 residues: CASSWGYNEQFF. The CDR3 DNA sequence: TGTGCCAGCAGCTGGGGGTACAATGAGCAGTTCTTC. Complete variable domain (other parts from reference TRBV5-6 and TRBJ2-1): DAGVTQSPTHLIKTRGQQVTLRCSPKSGHDTVSWYQQALGQGPQFIFQYYEEEERQRGNFPDRFSGHQFPNYSSELNVNALLLGDSALYLCASSWGYNEQFFGPGTRLTVL.

This clone was picked up one time. The rearrangement links TRBV4-1 to TRBJ1-5; a weak D match, TRBD1 (5 bases). CDR3 length equals 15 residues. Germline loops: CDR1 MGHRA, CDR2 YSYEKL. The V end lost 3 bases, the J end lost 4 bases, and 13 bases lay between the germline ends. The CDR3 protein is CASSHRVNLNQPQHF. The CDR3 DNA follows: TGCGCCAGCAGCCACAGGGTTAACCTTAATCAGCCCCAGCATTTT.

V and J are TRBV6-1 and TRBJ1-5, with D unclear. Germline V gene sequence: CDR1 MNHNS, CDR2 SASEGT. The CDR3 runs to 15 residues. Trimming cost V 8 bases and J 0 bases, with 14 bases left between them. The CDR3 DNA is TGTGCCAGCGACGAGGAGTTTTATAGCAATCAGCCCCAGCATTTT. It encodes CASDEEFYSNQPQHF.

This clone was observed a few times. The V gene is TRBV4-1, the J gene TRBJ2-7, with D maybe TRBD2 (5 bases). V was cut by 5 bases and J by 1 base, with 12 bases left in between. Germline CDR1 is MGHRA and CDR2 is YSYEKL. This CDR3 spans 14 amino acids. For the CDR3, the DNA is TGCGCCAGCAGCTCTAGCCAGGATTCCTACGAGCAGTACTTC. Its protein product is CASSSSQDSYEQYF.

This chain connects TRBV2 to TRBJ1-2, with 8 bases that match TRBD1. The V and J ends lost 1 base and 3 bases, in that order; junction bases with no gene match: 1. This CDR3 spans 14 amino acids. Germline V gene sequence: CDR1 SNHLY, CDR2 FYNNEI. In DNA form, the CDR3 reads TGTGCCAGCAGTGAAGGACAGGGGTACTATGGCTACACCTTC. Translated, it gives CASSEGQGYYGYTF.

Concerning this clone: At one of its ends the junction is not consistent with the germline gene, which may arise from a read error. The chain carries TRBV19 and TRBJ1-1, with D hard to call. The V gene's germline CDR1 is LNHDA and CDR2 SQIVND (reference sequence). CDR3 size: 11 residues. In nucleotides, the CDR3 is TGTGCCAGTAGTATCGGTGCGATTCCGATCTTT. Encoded protein: CASSIGAIPIF.

The chain couples TRBV6-6 to TRBJ2-5; the D gene is possibly TRBD2 (5 bases). The length of the CDR3 is 14 residues. CDR1 MNHNY and CDR2 SVGAGI come from the germline V gene (reference sequence). With 6 bases removed from V and 4 bases from J, the gap between germline ends came to 15 bases. The CDR3 sequence is CASRTSGGVETQYF. The DNA for the CDR3 is TGTGCCAGCAGAACGAGCGGTGGGGTAGAGACCCAGTACTTC.

This rearrangement joins TRBV2 to TRBJ2-1; tentative D call: TRBD1 (5 bases). The V gene's germline CDR1 is SNHLY and CDR2 FYNNEI. The V end was cut by 7 bases, the J end by 6 bases, with 19 bases between. The CDR3 consists of 15 residues. The CDR3 loop is CASTSRRTTANEQFF. In DNA, the CDR3 is TGTGCCAGCACCTCCCGGCGGACAACTGCCAATGAGCAGTTCTTC.

Notes on this clone: Other nucleotide sequences in the sample specify the same CDR3. The CDR3 region has the DNA TGCGCCAGCAGCCAAGATCTGAGCTACGAGCAGTACTTC. Protein product: CASSQDLSYEQYF. This sequence joins TRBV4-3 and TRBJ2-7; D ambiguous. This CDR3 region has 13 residues. Trimming took off 0 bases at V and 3 bases at J, with 6 bases between the two ends. The germline V gene encodes CDR1 LGHNA and CDR2 YSLEER.

The rearrangement joins TRBV4-1 to TRBJ1-6; 7 bases agree with TRBD1. From germline, CDR1 is MGHRA and CDR2 YSYEKL. This CDR3 has 16 residues. V shed 4 bases and J 6 bases; nucleotides not matched to a gene: 9. The CDR3 region is CASSRLLGQLNSPLHF. The CDR3 DNA sequence: TGCGCCAGCAGCCGGCTACTGGGACAGCTTAATTCACCCCTCCACTTT.

The chain has TRBV9 and TRBJ2-2, with TRBD1 matching 8 bases. J lost 3 bases, V lost 4 bases, and 5 bases had no gene match. Germline V gives CDR1 SGDLS, CDR2 YYNGEE. The length of the CDR3 is 15 residues. CDR3 sequence: CASSTRQGYTGELFF. CDR3 coding DNA: TGTGCCAGCAGCACCCGACAGGGGTACACCGGGGAGCTGTTTTTT.

The J gene is TRBJ2-7, the V gene TRBV9; 11 bases map to TRBD1. Germline V gene lookup returns CDR1 SGDLS and CDR2 YYNGEE. This CDR3 has 16 amino acids. V shed 4 bases and J 2 bases; nucleotides not matched to a gene: 8. This chain's CDR3 is CASSPWDRGRTYEQYF. CDR3 DNA: TGTGCCAGCAGCCCATGGGACAGGGGGAGGACCTACGAGCAGTACTTC.

The rearrangement links TRBV14 to TRBJ2-5; D is possibly TRBD1 (6 bases). V lost 4 bases to trimming and J lost 4 bases, with 19 bases between them. This CDR3 contains 16 residues. Germline CDR1 and CDR2: SGHDN and FVKESK. The CDR3 DNA sequence: TGTGCCAGCAGCCCGCTGGACAGTTACTTCTTAGAGACCCAGTACTTC. Amino acid sequence: CASSPLDSYFLETQYF.

V and J are TRBV6-5 and TRBJ1-6; 7 positions agree with TRBD1. CDR1 and CDR2 (germline): MNHEY, SVGAGI. V lost 6 bases to trimming and J lost 9 bases; unmatched junction nucleotides: 8. This CDR3 contains 14 residues. The CDR3 DNA sequence: TGTGCCAGCAGGGTGTCAGGGGGTGGTTCACCCCTCCACTTT. This encodes CASRVSGGGSPLHF.

The V gene is TRBV10-2, the J gene TRBJ2-1, with D unresolved. Trimming took off 3 bases at V and 7 bases at J, with 7 bases between the two ends. Germline-derived CDR1 and CDR2 are WSHSY and SAAADI. The CDR3 has 12 amino acids. CDR3 protein: CASSELRNEQFF. The CDR3 DNA is TGCGCCAGCAGTGAATTACGGAATGAGCAGTTCTTC.

The chain uses TRBV10-3 and TRBJ2-1, with 12 bases identical to TRBD2. V trimming: 3 bases; J trimming: 2 bases; junction bases outside the gene matches: 5. CDR3 length equals 17 residues. Germline V lookup: CDR1 ENHRY, CDR2 SYGVKD. DNA of the CDR3: TGTGCCATCAGTGAACGACTAGCGGGAGATACCTACAATGAGCAGTTCTTC. Protein: CAISERLAGDTYNEQFF.

The chain has TRBV7-2 and TRBJ1-6, with D maybe TRBD1 (5 bases). V lost 1 base and J 7 bases, leaving 5 bases between the germline ends. CDR1 is SGHTA and CDR2 is FQGNSA in the germline V gene. The CDR3 length is 13 residues. CDR3 sequence reads: CASSLEGNSPLHF. In DNA, the CDR3 is TGTGCCAGCAGCTTAGAGGGGAATTCACCCCTCCACTTT.

This chain links TRBV21-1 with TRBJ1-5; the table gives TRBD1 as D, unverified against the DNA. TRBV21-1 is listed as a pseudogene. CDR3 size: 20 residues. CDR3 in DNA: TGTGCCAGCAGCCGCCTCCGAGGGCAGGGGGCGCGGTATTATGGGCAGCCCCAGCATTTT. Translated: CASSRLRGQGARYYGQPQHF.

The V gene is TRBV13, the J gene TRBJ1-2; unclear D gene. Trimming shortened V by 0 bases and J by 3 bases, and 11 bases separated the two germline ends. Germline CDR1 reads PRHDT; CDR2 reads FYEKMQ (reference sequence). CDR3 length: 15 amino acids. CDR3 sequence: CASSLGTESYYGYTF. The CDR3 DNA follows: TGTGCCAGCAGCTTAGGCACGGAGAGCTACTATGGCTACACCTTC.

The count of this clone is one. Since no conserved phenylalanine or tryptophan closes the CDR3, a read error is the likely cause. The DNA is left out, because the CDR3 cannot be placed on it with certainty; the CDR3 is given as TCRdb lists it. The chain carries TRBV20-1 and TRBJ1-1. Per germline, CDR1 DFQATT and CDR2 SNEGSKA (reference sequence). Ends included, the CDR3 has 8 residues. This CDR3 is CSARASHG.

The rearrangement joins TRBV6-5 to TRBJ2-2; TRBD2 matches at 8 bases. The CDR3 consists of 15 residues. Trimming took 4 bases from V and 4 from J; bases not matched to a gene: 5. CDR1 and CDR2 (germline): MNHEY, SVGAGI. CDR3 in amino acids: CASSSNGGGTGELFF. CDR3 nucleotides: TGTGCCAGCAGTTCCAACGGGGGGGGCACCGGGGAGCTGTTTTTT.

V usage is TRBV6-6 and J usage is TRBJ2-7; 7 bases fit TRBD1. V lost 7 bases, J lost 3 bases, and 12 bases stayed unmatched. This CDR3 contains 15 residues. Germline loops: CDR1 MNHNY, CDR2 SVGAGI (reference sequence). CDR3 region: CASNGPAAGGYEQYF. CDR3 DNA: TGTGCCAGCAATGGCCCGGCGGCAGGGGGCTACGAGCAGTACTTC.

V usage is TRBV6-5 and J usage is TRBJ2-1, with unresolved D. Trimming took off 7 bases at V and 0 bases at J, with 7 bases between the two ends. Germline values: CDR1 MNHEY, CDR2 SVGAGI. The CDR3 is 13 amino acids. The CDR3 here is CASMPGSYNEQFF. The CDR3 DNA follows: TGTGCCAGCATGCCGGGCTCCTACAATGAGCAGTTCTTC.

The V gene is TRBV4-1, the J gene TRBJ2-1; D uncertain. Germline loops: CDR1 MGHRA, CDR2 YSYEKL. The CDR3 totals 10 residues. The V end was cut by 3 bases, the J end by 16 bases, with 10 bases between. This CDR3 is CASSHGRHFF. The CDR3 nucleotides are TGCGCCAGCAGCCACGGAAGACACTTCTTC.

The count of this clone is one. The rearrangement uses TRBV10-2 and TRBJ1-2, with 7 bases aligning to TRBD1. The CDR3 length is 15 residues. Per the germline V gene, CDR1 is WSHSY and CDR2 is SAAADI. V gave up 4 bases and J gave up 5 bases; unmatched junction bases: 10. CDR3 in amino acids: CASSGDSFLGYGYTF. The CDR3 bases are TGCGCCAGCAGTGGGGACAGCTTTTTAGGGTATGGCTACACCTTC.

V is TRBV9 and J is TRBJ2-7; TRBD1 aligns across 11 bases. The CDR3 covers 15 residues. The trim removed 4 bases at V and 4 bases at J, leaving 7 bases unmatched. Germline-derived CDR1 and CDR2 are SGDLS and YYNGEE. As DNA, the CDR3 is TGTGCCAGCAGCCCCTACCGGGACAGGGGGTACGAGCAGTACTTC. This sequence encodes CASSPYRDRGYEQYF.